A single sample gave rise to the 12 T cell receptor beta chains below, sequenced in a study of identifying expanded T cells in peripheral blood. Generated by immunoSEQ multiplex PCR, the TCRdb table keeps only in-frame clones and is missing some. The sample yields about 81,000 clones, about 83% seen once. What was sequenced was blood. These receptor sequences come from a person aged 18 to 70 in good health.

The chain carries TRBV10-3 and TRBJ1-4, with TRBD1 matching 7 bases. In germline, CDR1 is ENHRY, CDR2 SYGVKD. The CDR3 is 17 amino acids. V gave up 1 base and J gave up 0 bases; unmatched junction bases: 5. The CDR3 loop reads CAISEYFGTATNEKLFF. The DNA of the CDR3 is TGTGCCATCAGTGAGTACTTTGGGACAGCAACTAATGAAAAACTGTTTTTT.

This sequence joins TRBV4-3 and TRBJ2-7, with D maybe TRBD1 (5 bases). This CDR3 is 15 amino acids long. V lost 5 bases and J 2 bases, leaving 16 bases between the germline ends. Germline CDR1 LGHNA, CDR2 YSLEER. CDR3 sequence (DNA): TGCGCCAGCAGCAGAGACAGTTCGGCCACCTACGAGCAGTACTTC. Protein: CASSRDSSATYEQYF.

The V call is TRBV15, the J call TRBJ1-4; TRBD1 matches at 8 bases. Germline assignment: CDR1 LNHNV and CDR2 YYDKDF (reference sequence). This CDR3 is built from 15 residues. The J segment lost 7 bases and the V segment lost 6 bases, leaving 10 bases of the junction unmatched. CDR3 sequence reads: CATRPDRAWGEKLFF. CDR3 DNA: TGTGCCACCAGACCGGACAGGGCGTGGGGTGAAAAACTGTTTTTT.

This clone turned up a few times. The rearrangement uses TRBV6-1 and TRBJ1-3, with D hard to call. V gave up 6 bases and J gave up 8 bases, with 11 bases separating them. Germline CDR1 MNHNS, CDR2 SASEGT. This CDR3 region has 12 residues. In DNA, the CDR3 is TGTGCCAGCAGCAGTACCGGGGACACCATATATTTT. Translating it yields CASSSTGDTIYF.

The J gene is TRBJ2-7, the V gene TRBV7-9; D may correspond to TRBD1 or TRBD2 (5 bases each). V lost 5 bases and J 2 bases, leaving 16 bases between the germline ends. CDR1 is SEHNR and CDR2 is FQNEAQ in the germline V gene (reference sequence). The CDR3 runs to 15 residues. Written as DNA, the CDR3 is TGTGCCAGCAGCACGGCAGGGACGAAAACCTACGAGCAGTACTTC. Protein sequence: CASSTAGTKTYEQYF.

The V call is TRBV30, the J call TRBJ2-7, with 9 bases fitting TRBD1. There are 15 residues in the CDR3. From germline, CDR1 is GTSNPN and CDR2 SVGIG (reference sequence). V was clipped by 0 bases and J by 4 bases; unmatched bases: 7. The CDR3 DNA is TGTGCCTGGAGTGTACGAGACAGGGGGGTGTACGAGCAGTACTTC. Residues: CAWSVRDRGVYEQYF. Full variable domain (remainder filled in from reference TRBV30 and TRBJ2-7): SQTIHQWPATLVQPVGSPLSLECTVEGTSNPNLYWYRQAAGRGLQLLFYSVGIGQISSEVPQNLSASRPQDRQFILSSKKLLLSDSGFYLCAWSVRDRGVYEQYFGPGTRLTVT.

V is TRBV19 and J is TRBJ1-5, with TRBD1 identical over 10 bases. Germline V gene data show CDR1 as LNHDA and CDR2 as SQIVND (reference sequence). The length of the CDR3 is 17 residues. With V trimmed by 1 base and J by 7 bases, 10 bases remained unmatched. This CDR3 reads CASSIVKGDRGGQPQHF. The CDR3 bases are TGTGCCAGTAGTATAGTTAAGGGGGACAGGGGCGGACAGCCCCAGCATTTT.

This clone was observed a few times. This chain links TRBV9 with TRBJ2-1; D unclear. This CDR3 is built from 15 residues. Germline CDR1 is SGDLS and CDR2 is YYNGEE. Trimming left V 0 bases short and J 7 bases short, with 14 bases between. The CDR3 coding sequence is TGTGCCAGCAGCGTAGAGACCTCTTGGGGTAATGAGCAGTTCTTC. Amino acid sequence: CASSVETSWGNEQFF.

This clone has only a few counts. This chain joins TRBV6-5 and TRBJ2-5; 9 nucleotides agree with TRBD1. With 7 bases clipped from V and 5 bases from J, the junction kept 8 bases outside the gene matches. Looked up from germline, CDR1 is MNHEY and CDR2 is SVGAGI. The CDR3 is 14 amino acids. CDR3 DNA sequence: TGTGCCAGCACCTCGACAGGGGGGTCCGAGACCCAGTACTTC. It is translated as CASTSTGGSETQYF.

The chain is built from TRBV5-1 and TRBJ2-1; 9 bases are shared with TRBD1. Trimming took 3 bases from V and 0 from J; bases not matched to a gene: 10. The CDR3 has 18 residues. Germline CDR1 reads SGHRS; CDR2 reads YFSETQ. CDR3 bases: TGCGCCAGCAGCTCGGGACAGGGTTATATTGGCTCCTACAATGAGCAGTTCTTC. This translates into CASSSGQGYIGSYNEQFF. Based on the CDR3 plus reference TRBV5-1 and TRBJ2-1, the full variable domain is KAGVTQTPRYLIKTRGQQVTLSCSPISGHRSVSWYQQTPGQGLQFLFEYFSETQRNKGNFPGRFSGRQFSNSRSEMNVSTLELGDSALYLCASSSGQGYIGSYNEQFFGPGTRLTVL.

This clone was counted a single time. The CDR3 reads CASSQGGGGKGSSYNEQFF. The DNA for the CDR3 is TGCGCCAGCAGCCAGGGAGGTGGCGGGAAGGGGAGCTCCTACAATGAGCAGTTCTTC. This chain uses TRBV4-1 with TRBJ2-1; tentative D call: TRBD2 (6 bases). Trimming removed 3 bases from V and 0 bases from J, with 21 bases in between. Looked up from germline, CDR1 is MGHRA and CDR2 is YSYEKL. The CDR3 sequence is 19 residues long.

The CDR3 region is CASSLDFTYEQYF. The CDR3 coding sequence is TGTGCCAGCAGCTTAGACTTTACCTACGAGCAGTACTTC. V usage is TRBV7-8 and J usage is TRBJ2-7, with unresolved D. The germline gives CDR1 SGHVS, CDR2 FQNEAQ. CDR3 length equals 13 residues. V was shortened by 1 base and J by 2 bases, with 6 bases between the two germline ends.